This paragraph reports one TCR beta chain. The data were taken from a study of OX40 agonist ivuxolimab in advanced cancers. People who had autoimmune disease history or systemic immunosuppression were excluded. Trimming took 7 bases from V and 0 from J, leaving 12 bases between them. The germline V gene encodes CDR1 SQVTM and CDR2 ANQGSEA. There are 13 residues in the CDR3. Sequencing was performed with immunoSEQ multiplex PCR; in TCRdb, only in-frame clones are kept and a portion is missing. The data show 33,000 or so clones, 78% seen once. The chain uses TRBV29-1 and TRBJ1-1; D ambiguous. The specimen was CD4+ or CD8+ T cells sorted from blood, collected in a trial of the OX40 agonist ivuxolimab. This TCR derives from an adult with an advanced solid tumor such as melanoma, head and neck, liver or kidney cancer. CDR3 sequence: CSALSGMNTEAFF. CDR3 sequence (DNA): TGCAGCGCCCTCTCCGGGATGAACACTGAAGCTTTCTTT.